The 15 T cell receptor beta chains below all came from one sample that was sequenced in a study of OX40 agonist ivuxolimab in advanced cancers. The repertoire was sequenced with immunoSEQ multiplex PCR; TCRdb's copy has only in-frame clones and lacks some. This sample has tens of thousands of clones; around nine tenths occur once, and the top ten carry 12%. The sample here was CD4+ or CD8+ T cells sorted from blood, taken in a trial of the OX40 agonist ivuxolimab. These TCRs come from an adult with an advanced solid tumor such as melanoma, head and neck, liver or kidney cancer.

V is TRBV9 and J is TRBJ2-2, with 9 bases that match TRBD2. Germline V gene data show CDR1 as SGDLS and CDR2 as YYNGEE. V gave up 2 bases and J gave up 4 bases; unmatched junction bases: 3. The CDR3 runs 15 residues. The CDR3, as DNA: TGTGCCAGCAGCGTTAGCGGGGGAGTCACCGGGGAGCTGTTTTTT. Encoded protein: CASSVSGGVTGELFF. Using reference TRBV9 and TRBJ2-2 for the parts outside the CDR3, the full variable domain is DSGVTQTPKHLITATGQRVTLRCSPRSGDLSVYWYQQSLDQGLQFLIQYYNGEERAKGNILERFSAQQFPDLHSELNLSSLELGDSALYFCASSVSGGVTGELFFGEGSRLTVL.

The genes are TRBV30 and TRBJ1-3; D perhaps matches TRBD1 (6 bases). CDR1 is GTSNPN, CDR2 SVGIG, per germline (reference sequence). CDR3 size: 15 residues. V was clipped by 4 bases and J by 0 bases, with 13 bases between them. CDR3 DNA: TGTGCCTGGACGGGGGCATACCTCTCTGGAAACACCATATATTTT. Protein: CAWTGAYLSGNTIYF. The full variable domain, with the rest looked up from reference TRBV30 and TRBJ1-3, is SQTIHQWPATLVQPVGSPLSLECTVEGTSNPNLYWYRQAAGRGLQLLFYSVGIGQISSEVPQNLSASRPQDRQFILSSKKLLLSDSGFYLCAWTGAYLSGNTIYFGEGSWLTVV.

The table lists this clone with a few counts. The J gene is TRBJ2-7, the V gene TRBV2; D not certain. CDR1 SNHLY and CDR2 FYNNEI come from the germline V gene. V lost 4 bases to trimming and J lost 0 bases, with 16 bases between them. The CDR3 is 16 residues long. The DNA of the CDR3 is TGTGCCAGCAGTGGCCCTGATTACAGTAGCTCCTACGAGCAGTACTTC. Amino acids: CASSGPDYSSSYEQYF.

The chain links TRBV19 to TRBJ1-3; D is possibly TRBD1 (5 bases). The CDR3 covers 18 residues. V was cut by 0 bases and J by 0 bases, with 15 bases left in between. CDR1 and CDR2 from the germline V gene are LNHDA and SQIVND (reference sequence). The CDR3 here is CASSIDSNEGSSGNTIYF. The CDR3, as DNA: TGTGCCAGTAGTATAGATAGTAACGAGGGGAGCTCTGGAAACACCATATATTTT.

This clone has just one count. The V gene is TRBV6-5, the J gene TRBJ1-2, with 9 positions matching TRBD1. The germline CDR1 and CDR2 sequences are MNHEY and SVGAGI. Germline trimming cut 6 bases from V and 8 bases from J; bases unmatched to any gene: 7. The CDR3 covers 13 residues. For the CDR3, the DNA is TGTGCCAGCAGCCCGGGACAGGGCGGCGGCTACACCTTC. Amino acids: CASSPGQGGGYTF.

The chain is built from TRBV27 and TRBJ2-1, with D possibly TRBD2 on 5 matching bases. The V gene's germline CDR1 is MNHEY and CDR2 SMNVEV (reference sequence). Trimming cost V 0 bases and J 3 bases, with 9 bases left between them. This CDR3 region has 15 residues. The DNA for the CDR3 is TGTGCCAGCAGTTTATCTCCGGGGTTCTACAATGAGCAGTTCTTC. It translates to CASSLSPGFYNEQFF.

The genes are TRBV28 and TRBJ2-1; tentative D call: TRBD2 (7 bases). V was cut by 2 bases and J by 12 bases, with 26 bases left in between. Germline V gene sequence: CDR1 MDHEN, CDR2 SYDVKM. The CDR3 totals 17 residues. For the CDR3, the DNA is TGTGCCAGCAGTTTACTTGGGGGGGCGGAGAACCTACATTGGCAGTTCTTC. It codes for CASSLLGGAENLHWQFF.

This chain uses TRBV5-4 with TRBJ2-1; D unclear. Germline values: CDR1 SGHNT, CDR2 YYREEE (reference sequence). This CDR3 contains 18 residues. V gave up 0 bases and J gave up 0 bases, with 16 bases separating them. In DNA, the CDR3 is TGTGCCAGCAGCTTGGCATTGGGTGGGAAGGGCTCCTACAATGAGCAGTTCTTC. Its protein is CASSLALGGKGSYNEQFF.

This clone came up once. The chain employs TRBV4-3 and TRBJ2-1; 8 nucleotides line up with TRBD1. V was pared by 4 bases and J by 4 bases, with 3 bases of the junction left unmatched. The CDR3 runs to 14 residues. CDR1 and CDR2 from the germline V gene are LGHNA and YSLEER. CDR3 sequence (DNA): TGCGCCAGCAGCCTCGGGACAGGTTACAATGAGCAGTTCTTC. Translation gives CASSLGTGYNEQFF.

The chain employs TRBV9 and TRBJ2-5, with TRBD2 matching over 8 bases. V lost 4 bases to trimming and J lost 1 base; unmatched junction nucleotides: 12. The CDR3 sequence is 17 residues long. Germline assignment: CDR1 SGDLS and CDR2 YYNGEE. The chain's CDR3 is CASSPPTKAGGQETQYF. As DNA, the CDR3 is TGTGCCAGCAGCCCTCCGACCAAGGCGGGAGGCCAAGAGACCCAGTACTTC.

The rearrangement uses TRBV14 and TRBJ2-2, with no clear D. V was cut by 8 bases and J by 8 bases, with 21 bases left in between. Germline loops: CDR1 SGHDN, CDR2 FVKESK. The CDR3 runs to 15 residues. CDR3: CASGSALAGWGELFF. The CDR3 bases are TGTGCCAGCGGATCGGCACTCGCAGGATGGGGGGAGCTGTTTTTT.

This rearrangement joins TRBV5-5 to TRBJ2-7, with a possible D match to TRBD1 (5 bases). CDR1 and CDR2 (germline): SGHKS, YYEKEE (reference sequence). This CDR3 is 15 amino acids long. The V end lost 4 bases, the J end lost 4 bases, and 18 bases lay between the germline ends. The CDR3: CASSLDSVVSYEQYF. The CDR3 DNA reads as TGTGCCAGCAGCCTTGACAGTGTCGTTTCTTACGAGCAGTACTTC. The variable domain in full, with the rest retrieved from reference TRBV5-5 and TRBJ2-7, is DAGVTQSPTHLIKTRGQQVTLRCSPISGHKSVSWYQQVLGQGPQFIFQYYEKEERGRGNFPDRFSARQFPNYSSELNVNALLLGDSALYLCASSLDSVVSYEQYFGPGTRLTVT.

V gene TRBV7-9 combines with J gene TRBJ1-4; D call uncertain. Germline-derived CDR1 and CDR2 are SEHNR and FQNEAQ (reference sequence). V was shortened by 5 bases and J by 4 bases, with 14 bases between the two germline ends. The CDR3 spans 15 residues. The CDR3 reads CASSREAGINEKLFF. CDR3 coding DNA: TGTGCCAGCAGCCGAGAGGCGGGGATTAATGAAAAACTGTTTTTT.

By sample fraction, this clone is medium-sized. J is TRBJ2-7 and V is TRBV4-3; D tentatively fits TRBD1 or TRBD2 (5 bases each). Germline CDR1 LGHNA, CDR2 YSLEER. With 1 base removed from V and 3 bases from J, the gap between germline ends came to 16 bases. This CDR3 is 16 amino acids long. This CDR3 reads CASSQATGTVVYEQYF. CDR3 bases: TGCGCCAGCAGCCAAGCGACCGGGACCGTAGTCTACGAGCAGTACTTC.

V gene TRBV19 combines with J gene TRBJ2-3; 7 bases are shared with TRBD1. CDR3 length: 12 amino acids. Looked up from germline, CDR1 is LNHDA and CDR2 is SQIVND (reference sequence). With 6 bases clipped from V and 4 bases from J, the junction kept 1 base outside the gene matches. This CDR3 reads CASSQGADTQYF. CDR3 DNA: TGTGCCAGTAGCCAGGGGGCAGATACGCAGTATTTT.